The 5 T cell receptor beta chains given below trace back to one sample, sequenced in a study of memory CD4+ T cells and cytomegalovirus serostatus. Produced via immunoSEQ multiplex PCR; TCRdb's table is partial and in-frame only. In the table there are some 49,000 clones, about 73% of which are singletons. The sort gate was single viable CD3+CD4+CD8-CD45RO+ cells for memory CD4+ T cells. Sequencing was done on a sample of memory CD4+ T cells from blood. Receptors originate from an adult in good health and CMV-seronegative.

V is TRBV6-5 and J is TRBJ1-2; tentatively, D is TRBD1 (5 bases). There are 15 residues in the CDR3. In germline, CDR1 is MNHEY, CDR2 SVGAGI. V lost 6 bases and J lost 7, with 21 bases in between. CDR3 protein: CASSPGAGRSGGYTF. In DNA, the CDR3 is TGTGCCAGCAGCCCCGGAGCAGGGCGGAGTGGTGGCTACACCTTC.

J is TRBJ2-1 and V is TRBV10-2, with 7 bases aligning to TRBD2. This CDR3 has 14 amino acids. The V segment lost 1 base and the J segment 12 bases; nucleotides outside the gene matches: 9. Looked up from germline, CDR1 is WSHSY and CDR2 is SAAADI. Here the CDR3 DNA reads TGCGCCAGCAGTGAGTTTCAAAATTCGGGGGGGCAGTTCTTC. This sequence encodes CASSEFQNSGGQFF.

The V and J genes are TRBV30 and TRBJ1-1, with 10 positions matching TRBD1. Germline CDR1 and CDR2: GTSNPN and SVGIG (reference sequence). The junction had 10 bases not matched to a gene; V was cut back by 8 bases and J by 7 bases. The length of the CDR3 is 13 residues. This CDR3 is CAHTGTGALEAFF. For the CDR3, the DNA is TGTGCCCATACCGGGACAGGGGCGCTTGAAGCTTTCTTT.

The chain recombines TRBV10-3 with TRBJ1-4; D is uncertain. Germline V gene data show CDR1 as ENHRY and CDR2 as SYGVKD. This CDR3 is 15 amino acids long. Trimming cost V 0 bases and J 6 bases, with 11 bases left between them. DNA for the CDR3: TGTGCCATCAGTGAGTCCCGGCGGGGAGATGAAAAACTGTTTTTT. Protein: CAISESRRGDEKLFF.

The V and J genes are TRBV4-2 and TRBJ1-4; 7 positions match TRBD1. In germline, CDR1 is LGHNA, CDR2 YNFKEQ. The V gene end was trimmed by 4 bases and the J gene end by 6 bases; junction bases not matched to a gene: 8. CDR3 length equals 15 residues. The CDR3 DNA reads TGTGCCAGCAGCCTCGAAACAGGGGAAGATGAAAAACTGTTTTTT. Translated: CASSLETGEDEKLFF.